Below, 23 T cell receptor beta chains from the same sample are listed, as sequenced in a study of identifying expanded T cells in peripheral blood. The table came from immunoSEQ multiplex PCR; TCRdb's copy has only in-frame clones and leaves some out. The table shows 81,000 or so clones, with 80% to 85% occurring only once. The sequenced sample consisted of blood. The receptors were sampled from a person aged 18 to 70 in good health.

This chain joins TRBV9 and TRBJ1-3; no reliable D call. Trimming stripped 3 bases from V and 0 bases from J, with 10 bases between. CDR1 SGDLS and CDR2 YYNGEE come from the germline V gene. The CDR3 spans 15 residues. The CDR3 loop is CASSGVDPSGNTIYF. CDR3 DNA: TGTGCCAGCAGCGGAGTGGACCCCTCTGGAAACACCATATATTTT.

CDR3 nucleotides: TGTGCCAGCAGCTTGGACAGGGCCCAAGAGACCCAGTACTTC. The encoded protein is CASSLDRAQETQYF. This chain connects TRBV7-8 to TRBJ2-5, with 8 bases matching TRBD1. The germline V gene has CDR1 SGHVS and CDR2 FQNEAQ. The CDR3 runs 14 residues. The junction had 1 base not matched to a gene; V was cut back by 3 bases and J by 1 base.

The chain has TRBV21-1 and TRBJ2-1; the table assigns TRBD2, which was not confirmed against the DNA. TRBV21-1 is a listed pseudogene. There are 13 residues in the CDR3. The CDR3 DNA is TGTGCCAGCAGCAATAACTATCACAATGAGCAGTTCTTC. Translating it yields CASSNNYHNEQFF.

The chain links TRBV5-4 to TRBJ2-2; 8 bases fit TRBD1. The V segment lost 4 bases and the J segment 2 bases; nucleotides outside the gene matches: 7. CDR1 and CDR2 from the germline V gene are SGHNT and YYREEE (reference sequence). The CDR3 runs to 16 residues. The CDR3 sequence: CASSRYGQGNTGELFF. The CDR3 nucleotides are TGTGCCAGCAGCCGATATGGACAGGGAAACACCGGGGAGCTGTTTTTT.

The V call is TRBV13, the J call TRBJ2-5; D is possibly TRBD2 (5 bases). Trimming stripped 5 bases from V and 7 bases from J, with 8 bases between. The CDR3 is 11 residues long. Germline V gene data show CDR1 as PRHDT and CDR2 as FYEKMQ (reference sequence). In DNA form, the CDR3 reads TGTGCCAGCAGCCCTGGAGGGACCCAGTACTTC. Its translation: CASSPGGTQYF.

The chain has TRBV6-1 and TRBJ1-2, with D possibly matching TRBD1 (5 bases). The CDR3 covers 15 residues. Deletions cut 1 base from V and 5 bases from J, with 14 bases between. CDR1 is MNHNS, CDR2 SASEGT, per germline. The CDR3 protein is CASSEGMVGGYGYTF. DNA of the CDR3: TGTGCCAGCAGTGAAGGCATGGTGGGGGGTTATGGCTACACCTTC.

This chain uses TRBV19 with TRBJ1-5; 9 bases are shared with TRBD1. CDR3 length equals 16 residues. Germline V gene lookup returns CDR1 LNHDA and CDR2 SQIVND (reference sequence). The V segment lost 7 bases and the J segment 6 bases; nucleotides outside the gene matches: 13. CDR3 bases: TGTGCCAGTACCACCACCGGGACAGGGAATTCTCAGCCCCAGCATTTT. This translates into CASTTTGTGNSQPQHF. The entire variable domain, with the rest obtained from reference TRBV19 and TRBJ1-5, is as follows: DGGITQSPKYLFRKEGQNVTLSCEQNLNHDAMYWYRQDPGQGLRLIYYSQIVNDFQKGDIAEGYSVSREKKESFPLTVTSAQKNPTAFYLCASTTTGTGNSQPQHFGDGTRLSIL.

The V and J genes are TRBV7-2 and TRBJ1-3; D remains unclear. Per germline, CDR1 SGHTA and CDR2 FQGNSA. The CDR3 covers 14 residues. V lost 2 bases to trimming and J lost 4 bases, with 9 bases between them. The DNA for the CDR3 is TGTGCCAGCAGCTTAATGGCAGACGGAAACACCATATATTTT. The encoded protein is CASSLMADGNTIYF. The full variable domain, rest sourced from reference TRBV7-2 and TRBJ1-3, is GAGVSQSPSNKVTEKGKDVELRCDPISGHTALYWYRQSLGQGLEFLIYFQGNSAPDKSGLPSDRFSAERTGGSVSTLTIQRTQQEDSAVYLCASSLMADGNTIYFGEGSWLTVV.

This clone was observed a few times. V usage is TRBV6-5 and J usage is TRBJ2-7; no clear D. CDR1 MNHEY and CDR2 SVGAGI come from the germline V gene. The CDR3 is 13 residues long. V shed 6 bases and J shed 9 bases, with 18 bases lying between them. CDR3 amino acids: CASRGRNDETQYF. The DNA for the CDR3 is TGTGCCAGCAGGGGCAGGAACGATGAAACGCAGTACTTC.

The rearrangement uses TRBV14 and TRBJ2-1; the match to TRBD2 covers 12 bases. In germline, CDR1 is SGHDN, CDR2 FVKESK. The trim removed 0 bases at V and 9 bases at J, leaving 9 bases unmatched. CDR3 length equals 17 residues. CDR3 sequence: CASSQDRASGRVSEQFF. DNA for the CDR3: TGTGCCAGCAGCCAAGATAGGGCTAGCGGGAGGGTCAGTGAGCAGTTCTTC.

This chain uses TRBV6-1 with TRBJ1-5, with D uncertain. Per the germline V gene, CDR1 is MNHNS and CDR2 is SASEGT. V lost 0 bases and J 1 base, leaving 7 bases between the germline ends. The CDR3 is made up of 15 amino acids. The CDR3 here is CASSEAAFSNQPQHF. DNA for the CDR3: TGTGCCAGCAGTGAAGCGGCATTCAGCAATCAGCCCCAGCATTTT.

The V gene is TRBV4-3, the J gene TRBJ2-5; TRBD1 agrees at 9 bases. The length of the CDR3 is 16 residues. V shed 4 bases and J 6 bases; nucleotides not matched to a gene: 12. Germline V gene lookup returns CDR1 LGHNA and CDR2 YSLEER. CDR3 in DNA: TGCGCCAGCAGCCGACCGGGACAGGGTTGTAAAAAGACCCAGTACTTC. Residues: CASSRPGQGCKKTQYF.

This rearrangement joins TRBV6-5 to TRBJ1-2, with TRBD1 matching 8 bases. The CDR3 contains 14 residues. Germline CDR1 and CDR2: MNHEY and SVGAGI. V trimming: 5 bases; J trimming: 4 bases; junction bases outside the gene matches: 6. The CDR3 DNA is TGTGCCAGCAGTGACCAGGGGGCAAGCTATGGCTACACCTTC. It yields the protein CASSDQGASYGYTF.

The chain couples TRBV4-3 to TRBJ2-1, with TRBD2 identical over 9 bases. Germline assignment: CDR1 LGHNA and CDR2 YSLEER. Trimming removed 0 bases from V and 3 bases from J; junction bases left unmatched: 6. The CDR3 loop spans 17 amino acids. The CDR3 coding sequence is TGCGCCAGCAGCCAAGAGGTAGCGGGAGTCCTCTACAATGAGCAGTTCTTC. Its translation is CASSQEVAGVLYNEQFF.

The rearrangement joins TRBV4-1 to TRBJ1-4, with D perhaps TRBD1 (5 bases). V was trimmed by 4 bases and J by 4 bases, leaving 13 bases between them. The CDR3 loop spans 15 amino acids. Germline-derived CDR1 and CDR2 are MGHRA and YSYEKL. The DNA for the CDR3 is TGCGCCAGCAGCCCGACAGCGGTAATTAATGAAAAACTGTTTTTT. Its protein is CASSPTAVINEKLFF.

This chain links TRBV28 with TRBJ1-1; TRBD1 might be the D (6 bases). V lost 5 bases, J lost 1 base, and 20 bases lay in between. Germline assignment: CDR1 MDHEN and CDR2 SYDVKM. The CDR3 has 17 amino acids. The CDR3 protein is CASSARMGRGTNTEAFF. For the CDR3, the DNA is TGTGCCAGCAGTGCCCGGATGGGCAGGGGAACGAACACTGAAGCTTTCTTT.

This clone appeared a single time. V usage is TRBV10-3 and J usage is TRBJ2-7; TRBD2 might be the D (6 bases). The CDR3 consists of 15 residues. Germline values: CDR1 ENHRY, CDR2 SYGVKD. Trimming pared 3 bases from V and 2 bases from J, leaving 14 bases between. CDR3 bases: TGTGCCATCAGTGACGCCGACACGGGGGCCTACGAGCAGTACTTC. Amino acid sequence: CAISDADTGAYEQYF.

This clone was observed once. J is TRBJ2-1 and V is TRBV5-4, with TRBD2 matching 9 bases. V shed 3 bases and J 2 bases; nucleotides not matched to a gene: 6. Germline values: CDR1 SGHNT, CDR2 YYREEE (reference sequence). CDR3 length equals 16 residues. DNA for the CDR3: TGTGCCAGCAGCTCCGCCCTAGCGGGAACCTACAATGAGCAGTTCTTC. Residues: CASSSALAGTYNEQFF.

This CDR3 reads CASSLGGGNTIYF. CDR3 DNA: TGTGCCAGCAGCCTCGGGGGGGGAAACACCATATATTTT. The genes are TRBV7-2 and TRBJ1-3, with a possible D match to TRBD1 (5 bases). CDR1 and CDR2 from the germline V gene are SGHTA and FQGNSA. V was cut by 5 bases and J by 4 bases, with 9 bases left in between. The CDR3 loop spans 13 amino acids. The whole variable domain, filled in from reference TRBV7-2 and TRBJ1-3, reads GAGVSQSPSNKVTEKGKDVELRCDPISGHTALYWYRQSLGQGLEFLIYFQGNSAPDKSGLPSDRFSAERTGGSVSTLTIQRTQQEDSAVYLCASSLGGGNTIYFGEGSWLTVV.

The genes are TRBV6-1 and TRBJ2-1; 7 bases line up with TRBD2. CDR3 length: 14 residues. Trimming at V came to 10 bases and at J to 2 bases, leaving 8 bases not matched to a gene. Germline values: CDR1 MNHNS, CDR2 SASEGT. The CDR3 reads CATGRRGTYNEQFF. The CDR3 nucleotides read TGTGCCACCGGGCGGCGGGGGACCTACAATGAGCAGTTCTTC.

The chain links TRBV4-3 to TRBJ2-7, with 8 bases identical to TRBD2. Trimming cost V 0 bases and J 5 bases; bases outside gene matches: 9. The CDR3 extends over 16 amino acids. The germline V gene has CDR1 LGHNA and CDR2 YSLEER. CDR3 nucleotides: TGCGCCAGCAGCCAAGATCAGAGCGGGAGAGGGGACGAGCAGTACTTC. Protein product: CASSQDQSGRGDEQYF.

The genes are TRBV7-6 and TRBJ2-2, with 8 bases lining up with TRBD2. V lost 1 base to trimming and J lost 6 bases; unmatched junction nucleotides: 10. CDR1 SGHVS and CDR2 FNYEAQ come from the germline V gene. The CDR3 has 17 amino acids. The CDR3 bases are TGTGCCAGCAGCTTAGGAGCGGGAGTCATATCAGCCGGGGAGCTGTTTTTT. Translated, it gives CASSLGAGVISAGELFF.

The chain has TRBV29-1 and TRBJ1-3; the D gene is possibly TRBD1 (5 bases). Looked up from germline, CDR1 is SQVTM and CDR2 is ANQGSEA. The CDR3 sequence is 13 residues long. Trimming left V 3 bases short and J 2 bases short, with 8 bases between. DNA of the CDR3: TGCAGCGTTGAGGGGACTGCTGGAAACACCATATATTTT. Protein sequence: CSVEGTAGNTIYF. The whole variable domain, remainder taken from reference TRBV29-1 and TRBJ1-3, is SAVISQKPSRDICQRGTSLTIQCQVDSQVTMMFWYRQQPGQSLTLIATANQGSEATYESGFVIDKFPISRPNLTFSTLTVSNMSPEDSSIYLCSVEGTAGNTIYFGEGSWLTVV.